This TCR beta chain was obtained from a study of T cells after somatic rescue of genetic block. TCRdb keeps only in-frame clones here, not all; method: immunoSEQ multiplex PCR. The table lists 110,000 or so clones, around nine tenths of them singletons. CDR3 length: 17 residues. Germline assignment: CDR1 MRHNA and CDR2 SNTAGT. With 4 bases clipped from V and 8 bases from J, the junction kept 11 bases outside the gene matches. This sequence originates from a woman in her late teens or twenties. The chain is built from TRBV6-4 and TRBJ2-1; 13 bases match TRBD2. Sequenced material: peripheral blood mononuclear cells (PBMCs). The CDR3 loop reads CASSGTSGGSLVDEQFF. In DNA form, the CDR3 reads TGTGCCAGCAGTGGGACTAGCGGGGGATCACTGGTCGATGAGCAGTTCTTC.